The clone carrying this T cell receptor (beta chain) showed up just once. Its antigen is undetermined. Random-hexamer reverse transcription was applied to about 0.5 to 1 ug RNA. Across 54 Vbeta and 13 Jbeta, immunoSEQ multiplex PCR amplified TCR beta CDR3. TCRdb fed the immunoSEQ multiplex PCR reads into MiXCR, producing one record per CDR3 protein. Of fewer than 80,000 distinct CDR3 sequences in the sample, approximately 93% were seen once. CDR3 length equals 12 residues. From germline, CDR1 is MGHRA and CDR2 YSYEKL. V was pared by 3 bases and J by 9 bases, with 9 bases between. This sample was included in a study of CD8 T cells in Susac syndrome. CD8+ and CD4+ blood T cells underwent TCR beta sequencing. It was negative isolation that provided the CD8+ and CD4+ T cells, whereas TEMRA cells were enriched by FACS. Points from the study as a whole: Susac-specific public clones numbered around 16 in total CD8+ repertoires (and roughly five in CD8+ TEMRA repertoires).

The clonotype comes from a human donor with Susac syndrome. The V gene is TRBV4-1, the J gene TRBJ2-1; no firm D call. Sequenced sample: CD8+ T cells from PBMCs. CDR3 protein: CASSQDASEQFF. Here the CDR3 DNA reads TGCGCCAGCAGCCAGGATGCCAGTGAGCAGTTCTTC.